The sequence of this T cell receptor beta chain was determined in a study of cytomegalovirus exposure and HLA in healthy donors (dated 2017 in TCRdb). Study-level background: The 666 repertoires of the first cohort and the roughly 110 validation repertoires were produced on the same platform, according to a later analysis. The study aimed to test whether signatures of past pathogen exposure could be identified by cataloging public T cell receptors. Besides the first cohort of some 670 subjects, a separate validation cohort made up of 120 or so different subjects was used. To predict cytomegalovirus infection status, the study brought together high-throughput TCR immunosequencing, statistical association of individual TCRs with disease status, and machine learning.

The donors belonged to the validation cohort of around 120 subjects, which was separate from the roughly 670-subject first cohort. With regard to this clone: Its recognized antigen is unknown. The record has no base qualities; no much larger clone is one base away.

On the study overall, not on this receptor specifically: The study listed around 160 TCR beta chains as associated with cytomegalovirus. The validation cohort had no HLA typing available for a later analysis, so co-occurrence within that cohort was assessed over all 120 or so repertoires. In vitro tests confirmed that a few of the cytomegalovirus-associated TCR beta chains recognize cytomegalovirus antigens. The authors suggested that the approach could potentially be extended to other disease states and immunological phenotypes. Cytomegalovirus status was reported to be diagnosed by the classifier with high specificity and sensitivity in both the original and validation cohorts. Across donors, most TCR sequences were observed very rarely, whereas some public TCRs were present in many individuals. In a later analysis, TCRs clustered in the first cohort were found to also tend to co-occur in the 110 or so validation repertoires, with 90% to 95% of cluster scores above 0.

Trimming costs V 3 bases and J 3 bases, and their ends lie 11 bases apart. Spanning cysteine to phenylalanine, the CDR3 consists of 14 amino acids. Kept here is only the CDR3 DNA, which spans 42 bases and is read in frame from base 1. The CDR1 and CDR2 encoded by the germline V gene (reference sequence) are SEHNR and FQNEAQ. Library creation used the immunoSEQ multiplex PCR assay. The study's own analysis went as follows. A statistical classification framework was built for diagnosing cytomegalovirus status from the catalog of TCR beta chain sequences. The immuneACCESS repertoire file appears here via TCRdb, limited to in-frame rearrangements. These files lack a portion of the clones; in checked studies, under half of the deficit traces to unresolved V genes, and the cause of the others is not known. V and J calls and clone size are copied from that table; D and trimming were computed from the DNA. Counted in this sample were some 76,000 clones; approximately 94% of them appeared once. The ten largest clonotypes hold more than 0.9% of the sample.

The specimen was PBMCs. The receptor chain draws on TRBV7-9 and TRBJ1-2; possibly the D gene is TRBD1, per 5 matching bases. This receptor was taken from a woman under 30 in good health and CMV-seronegative. CDR3 sequence: CASSLGRFDYGYTF. The DNA is TGTGCCAGCAGCTTGGGGCGTTTCGACTATGGCTACACCTTC.